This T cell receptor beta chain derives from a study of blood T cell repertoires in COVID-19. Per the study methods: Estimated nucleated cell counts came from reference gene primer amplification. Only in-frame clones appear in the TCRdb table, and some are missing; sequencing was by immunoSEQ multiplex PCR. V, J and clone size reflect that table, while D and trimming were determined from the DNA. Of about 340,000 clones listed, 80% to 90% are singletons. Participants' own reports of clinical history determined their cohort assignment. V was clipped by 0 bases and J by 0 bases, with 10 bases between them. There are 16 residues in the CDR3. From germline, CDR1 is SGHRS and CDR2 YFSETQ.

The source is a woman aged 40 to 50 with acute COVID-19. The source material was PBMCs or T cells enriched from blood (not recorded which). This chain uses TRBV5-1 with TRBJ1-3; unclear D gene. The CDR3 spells CASSLDPGTSGNTIYF. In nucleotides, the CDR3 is TGCGCCAGCAGCTTGGACCCGGGTACCTCTGGAAACACCATATATTTT.